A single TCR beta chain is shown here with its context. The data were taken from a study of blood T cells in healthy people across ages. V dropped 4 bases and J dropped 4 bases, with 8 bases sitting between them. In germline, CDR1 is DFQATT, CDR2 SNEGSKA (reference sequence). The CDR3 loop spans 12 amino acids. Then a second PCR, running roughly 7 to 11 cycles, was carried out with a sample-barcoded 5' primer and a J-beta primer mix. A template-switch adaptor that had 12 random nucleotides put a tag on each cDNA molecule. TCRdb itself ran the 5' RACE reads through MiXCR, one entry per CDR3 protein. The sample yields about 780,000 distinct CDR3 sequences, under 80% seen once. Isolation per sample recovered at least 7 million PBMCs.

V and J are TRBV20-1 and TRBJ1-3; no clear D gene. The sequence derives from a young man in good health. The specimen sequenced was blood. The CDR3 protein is CSATDGGNTIYF. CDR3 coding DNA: TGCAGTGCTACGGACGGGGGAAACACCATATATTTT.